Sequencing of this T cell receptor beta chain was carried out in a study of patients and donors after allogeneic stem cell transplantation. TCRdb reprocessed the RT-PCR reads via MiXCR and lists one record per CDR3 protein. The table has hundreds of thousands of distinct CDR3 sequences, 16% seen once. The V and J ends lost 3 bases and 0 bases respectively, with 8 bases between them. The germline gives CDR1 SQVTM, CDR2 ANQGSEA. The CDR3 covers 13 residues. This clonotype was observed a few times. The sample was blood, either unsorted or a sorted T cell fraction (not recorded which). The V call is TRBV29-1, the J call TRBJ1-1; no firm D call. The clonotype was recovered from a human donor who was either an allogeneic HSCT recipient or a stem cell or donor lymphocyte infusion donor (not recorded which). It is not recorded whose cells these are; they may come from a transplant donor. CDR3 protein: CSVESQLNTEAFF. CDR3 bases: TGCAGCGTTGAGTCACAGCTGAACACTGAAGCTTTCTTT.